This TCR beta chain was profiled in a study of metastatic and nonmetastatic thyroid tumors. TCRdb reprocessed the PCR reads via MiXCR. The repertoire holds some 15,000 clones, roughly 23% seen once, with 8.5% to 12% in the top ten. Trimming took 6 bases from V and 4 from J; bases not matched to a gene: 11. The CDR3 loop spans 15 amino acids. Germline V gene lookup returns CDR1 DFQATT and CDR2 SNEGSKA (reference sequence). Thyroid surgery was preceded by no treatment in any patient. This rearrangement joins TRBV20-1 to TRBJ2-3; 9 nucleotides align to TRBD1. This receptor was obtained from a female donor with papillary thyroid cancer or a benign thyroid nodule (not recorded which). Some clones in this sample may be carry-over from other donors' samples. The sequencing sample was made of adjacent normal tissue. The CDR3 reads CSAPPDRGFSDTQYF. CDR3 sequence (DNA): TGCAGTGCCCCGCCGGACAGGGGATTTTCAGATACGCAGTATTTT.